The T cell receptor (beta chain) under discussion was sequenced for a study of immune evolution from preneoplasia to lung adenocarcinoma. Clones were read by immunoSEQ multiplex PCR, and TCRdb kept only the in-frame ones, dropping some. The profile shows about 41,000 clones, 65% to 80% of them singletons. The germline gives CDR1 GTSNPN, CDR2 SVGIG (reference sequence). The CDR3 runs 16 residues. V lost 3 bases, J lost 1 base, and 16 bases lay in between. The specimen was FFPE invasive lung adenocarcinoma tissue. This chain joins TRBV30 and TRBJ1-5; TRBD1 might be the D (6 bases). The sequence derives from a person aged 55 to 75 with lung adenocarcinoma. The CDR3 loop reads CAWRARGGQSNQPQHF. CDR3 nucleotide sequence: TGTGCCTGGAGGGCCCGCGGGGGGCAGAGCAATCAGCCCCAGCATTTT.